Following are 17 T cell receptor beta chains from one sample sequenced in a study of T cell changes during pregnancy in multiple sclerosis. The table came from immunoSEQ multiplex PCR; TCRdb's copy has only in-frame clones and leaves some out. This table holds some 85,000 clones, about 95% found once. Material: peripheral blood, obtained in the second trimester of pregnancy. The source is a female donor with multiple sclerosis, enrolled in a pregnancy study.

This clone was found once. The CDR3 DNA follows: TGTGCCTGGAGTAGAACGGCCTACGAGCAGTACTTC. This encodes CAWSRTAYEQYF. This chain links TRBV30 with TRBJ2-7; no firm D call. Looked up from germline, CDR1 is GTSNPN and CDR2 is SVGIG (reference sequence). The CDR3 is 12 amino acids. The V gene lost 2 bases and the J gene lost 2 bases, with 7 bases spanning the gap.

V usage is TRBV19 and J usage is TRBJ1-1; 10 bases fit TRBD1. CDR1 is LNHDA and CDR2 is SQIVND in the germline V gene (reference sequence). There are 17 residues in the CDR3. The junction had 17 bases not matched to a gene; V was cut back by 3 bases and J by 10 bases. The CDR3 loop is CASSMSRTGGMRYAAFF. CDR3 in DNA: TGTGCCAGTAGTATGTCCCGGACAGGGGGTATGAGGTATGCAGCTTTCTTT.

V and J are TRBV30 and TRBJ1-2; D not certain. CDR1 is GTSNPN, CDR2 SVGIG, per germline (reference sequence). V gave up 5 bases and J gave up 4 bases, with 8 bases separating them. This CDR3 has 11 amino acids. CDR3 residues: CAWSRFYGYTF. The CDR3 DNA sequence: TGTGCCTGGTCCAGGTTCTATGGCTACACCTTC.

The genes are TRBV4-2 and TRBJ1-1; D gene ambiguous. The V and J ends lost 2 bases and 8 bases respectively, with 12 bases between them. This CDR3 is 13 amino acids long. Germline-derived CDR1 and CDR2 are LGHNA and YNFKEQ. CDR3 sequence (DNA): TGTGCCAGCAGCCAACCCCTAATCCCCGAAGCTTTCTTT. This gives the protein CASSQPLIPEAFF.

This sequence joins TRBV7-9 and TRBJ1-5, with D tentatively TRBD1 (5 bases). V gave up 1 base and J gave up 4 bases, with 14 bases separating them. Per the germline V gene, CDR1 is SEHNR and CDR2 is FQNEAQ (reference sequence). CDR3 length: 16 residues. The CDR3: CASSLDAGLTNQPQHF. CDR3 nucleotides: TGTGCCAGCAGCTTAGATGCAGGGCTGACAAATCAGCCCCAGCATTTT.

This chain links TRBV6-1 with TRBJ1-4; possible D gene TRBD1, 5 bases. This CDR3 region has 16 residues. Trimming removed 2 bases at V and 7 bases at J, with 17 bases between. Germline CDR1 reads MNHNS; CDR2 reads SASEGT. The CDR3 loop is CASSELWGLGGEKLFF. CDR3 in DNA: TGTGCCAGCAGTGAACTTTGGGGCTTGGGGGGTGAAAAACTGTTTTTT.

The J gene is TRBJ2-7, the V gene TRBV5-8; TRBD2 matches at 7 bases. V dropped 2 bases and J dropped 4; count of bases not matched to a gene: 9. Germline assignment: CDR1 SGHTS and CDR2 YDEGEE. The CDR3 contains 15 residues. CDR3 in DNA: TGTGCCAGCAGCTTAGGGCTAGCGGATCGTTACGAGCAGTACTTC. It is translated as CASSLGLADRYEQYF.

This clone was detected only once. The chain has TRBV27 and TRBJ1-1; a possible D gene is TRBD1 (6 bases). Germline V CDR1 and CDR2: MNHEY, SMNVEV (reference sequence). CDR3 length equals 15 residues. The V end lost 8 bases, the J end lost 1 base, and 17 bases lay between the germline ends. CDR3 loop: CASPIRGSPNTEAFF. The DNA of the CDR3 is TGTGCCAGCCCTATCAGGGGCAGCCCGAACACTGAAGCTTTCTTT.

The V gene is TRBV2, the J gene TRBJ2-2; possible D gene TRBD1, 6 bases. The germline V gene has CDR1 SNHLY and CDR2 FYNNEI. The CDR3 spans 14 residues. Trimming cost V 6 bases and J 0 bases, with 8 bases left between them. CDR3 DNA: TGTGCCAGCAGCGACAGGACGAACACCGGGGAGCTGTTTTTT. This encodes CASSDRTNTGELFF.

The chain is built from TRBV11-2 and TRBJ2-7, with 10 bases matching TRBD2. Germline assignment: CDR1 SGHAT and CDR2 FQNNGV. The CDR3 has 17 residues. V shed 3 bases, J shed 0 bases, and the junction held 8 bases outside the gene matches. The CDR3 sequence is CASSFTSVAGGSYEQYF. The CDR3 DNA follows: TGTGCCAGCAGCTTTACCTCTGTAGCGGGAGGCTCCTACGAGCAGTACTTC.

This clone turned up a few times. This chain links TRBV7-9 with TRBJ2-1; 7 positions match TRBD2. This CDR3 region has 14 residues. V lost 8 bases, J lost 6 bases, and 10 bases stayed unmatched. Germline V gene data show CDR1 as SEHNR and CDR2 as FQNEAQ (reference sequence). CDR3 loop: CASGPGEGVNEQFF. The CDR3 coding sequence is TGTGCCAGCGGTCCGGGGGAGGGAGTCAATGAGCAGTTCTTC.

CDR3 residues: CASSLGNAAYEQYF. CDR3 coding DNA: TGTGCCAGCAGCTTGGGTAACGCGGCCTACGAGCAGTACTTC. The V call is TRBV5-6, the J call TRBJ2-7; no reliable D call. Trimming took 0 bases from V and 2 from J, leaving 9 bases between them. Germline V gives CDR1 SGHDT, CDR2 YYEEEE. The CDR3 extends over 14 amino acids.

The genes are TRBV7-3 and TRBJ2-3, with D tentatively TRBD2 (5 bases). CDR3 length equals 15 residues. Trimming pared 5 bases from V and 2 bases from J, leaving 14 bases between. CDR1 is SGHTA and CDR2 is FQGTGA in the germline V gene. The CDR3 nucleotides read TGTGCCAGCAGCCGCGGACTGGAACCCACAGATACGCAGTATTTT. Translating gives CASSRGLEPTDTQYF.

This clone was seen only once. The chain is built from TRBV27 and TRBJ1-1; unclear D gene. The CDR3 has 13 residues. The V end lost 7 bases, the J end lost 5 bases, and 14 bases lay between the germline ends. Germline V gives CDR1 MNHEY, CDR2 SMNVEV (reference sequence). CDR3 in amino acids: CASTSPGRTEAFF. In nucleotides, the CDR3 is TGTGCCAGCACTTCTCCCGGGAGAACTGAAGCTTTCTTT.

The gene calls are TRBV10-1 and TRBJ2-2; TRBD2 aligns across 7 bases. CDR1 and CDR2 from the germline V gene are WNHNN and SYGVQD (reference sequence). The length of the CDR3 is 15 residues. V trimming: 5 bases; J trimming: 0 bases; junction bases outside the gene matches: 3. The CDR3 here is CASSFLAANTGELFF. The DNA of the CDR3 is TGCGCCAGCAGTTTCCTAGCGGCGAACACCGGGGAGCTGTTTTTT.

The V gene is TRBV27, the J gene TRBJ2-1, with 10 bases lining up with TRBD1. The CDR3 consists of 13 residues. Germline CDR1 and CDR2: MNHEY and SMNVEV (reference sequence). Germline trimming cut 9 bases from V and 8 bases from J; bases unmatched to any gene: 7. As DNA, the CDR3 is TGTGCCAGTGGGGACAGGGGTCAAGATGAGCAGTTCTTC. Amino acid sequence: CASGDRGQDEQFF.

The chain is built from TRBV19 and TRBJ2-7; 9 bases fit TRBD1. The CDR3 has 14 amino acids. Germline V CDR1 and CDR2: LNHDA, SQIVND (reference sequence). Losses at the gene ends were 7 bases for V and 5 bases for J; bases not matched to a gene: 9. CDR3 loop: CASIPRTGAHEQYF. CDR3 in DNA: TGTGCCAGTATTCCCCGGACAGGGGCCCACGAGCAGTACTTC.